Listed below are T cell receptor beta chains from one sample, sequenced in a study of T cells after yellow fever vaccination. MiXCR, applied by TCRdb to the 5' RACE reads, yields one record per CDR3 protein. The sample contains 250,000 to 350,000 distinct CDR3 sequences, roughly 7% of which appear only once. This specimen was PBMCs, taken about 49 days after the first yellow fever vaccination. The receptors derive from a man between 18 and 29 years old who received the YFV17D yellow fever vaccine. Each CDR3 is given with its conserved first and last residue.

v_call cdr3_aa
TRBV4-1 CASSQPPNTIYF
TRBV5-1 CASSLTGYYEQYF
TRBV20-1 CSATLETGDGYTF
TRBV20-1 CSARDSLTSGQETQYF
TRBV6-5 CASSYNGGTEAFF
TRBV29-1 CSVAGGGQGIDTQYF
TRBV7-9 CASRRGTDTGELFF
TRBV7-6 CASSLGPRGTSGSREQFF
TRBV7-7 CASSLRDPNTGELFF
TRBV24-1 CATSDGGTGGTNYGYTF
TRBV6-1 CASRLLYEQYF
TRBV29-1 CSVVGGSQETQYF
TRBV10-3 CAISASGGPSYNEQFF
TRBV25-1 CASSELGGEQETQYF
TRBV6-5 CASSYRDGLNTEAFF
TRBV9 CASSVGAAGVTGELFF
TRBV11-2 CASSPKGVSGGAYETQYF
TRBV4-2 CASRQRLKGQGNSPLHF
TRBV7-8 CASSLGDFTSGANVLTF
TRBV7-2 CASSVIGQVAKNIQYF
TRBV6-2/TRBV6-3 CASIERGGLFNEQFF
TRBV7-2 CASSLGGYVETQYF
TRBV3-1 CASSIRRGGELFF
TRBV15 CATSREAYDGYTF
TRBV15 CATSRSGLGTDTQYF
TRBV7-2 CASSKFQGEQPQHF
TRBV7-3 CASSLTTGDTEAFF
TRBV5-4 CASSLVLAGGTDTQYF
TRBV29-1 CSVGQGATGELFF
TRBV20-1 CSALEQGPYGYTF
TRBV5-1 CSSSSSGTPNTGELFF
TRBV24-1 CATRLSSTDTQYF
TRBV29-1 CSVGGGSYNEQFF
TRBV7-2 CASSLVGQGYSPLHF
TRBV29-1 CSAGDNGSYTF
TRBV13 CASRHTTGVGYTF
TRBV20-1 CSARGRQGVGELFF
TRBV10-3 CAIRELDRARSFSTDTQYF
TRBV12-3/TRBV12-4 CASSYDRVGNQPQHF
TRBV3-1 CASSQGIAKNIQYF
TRBV5-1 CASSPRDRASPLHF
TRBV19 CASSPPGTGGEAFF
TRBV7-3 CASSFSGGARGDTQYF
TRBV2 CASRAQTLGDEAFF
TRBV10-3 CAISEGLAGFYTQYF
TRBV12-3/TRBV12-4 CASRTGQGADTQYF
TRBV18 CASSPEVGATGGELFF